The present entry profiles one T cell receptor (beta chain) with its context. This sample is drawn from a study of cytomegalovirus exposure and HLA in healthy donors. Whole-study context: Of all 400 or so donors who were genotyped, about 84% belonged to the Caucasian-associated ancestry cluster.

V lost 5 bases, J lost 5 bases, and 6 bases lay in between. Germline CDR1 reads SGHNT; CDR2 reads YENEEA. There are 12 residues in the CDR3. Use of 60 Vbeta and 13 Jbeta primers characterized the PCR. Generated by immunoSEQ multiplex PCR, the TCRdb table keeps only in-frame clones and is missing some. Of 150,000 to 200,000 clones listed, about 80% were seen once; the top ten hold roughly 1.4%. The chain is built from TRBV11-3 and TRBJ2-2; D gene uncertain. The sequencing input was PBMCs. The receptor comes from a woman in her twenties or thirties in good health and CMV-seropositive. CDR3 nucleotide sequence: TGTGCCAGCAGCCTTATGACCGGGGAGCTGTTTTTT. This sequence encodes CASSLMTGELFF.